The table lists the clone carrying this T cell receptor beta chain with a few counts. This entry belongs to a study of cytomegalovirus exposure and HLA in healthy donors. The PCR used 60 Vbeta and 13 Jbeta primers. TCRdb keeps only in-frame clones here, not all; method: immunoSEQ multiplex PCR. Counted here are about 130,000 clones, roughly 17% occurring once; the ten biggest clones make up approximately 2.9%. At sampling all donors were nominally healthy, likely with unrecorded immune exposures. The sequencing sample was made of PBMCs. This TCR was recovered from a female donor in good health and CMV-seropositive.

DNA for the CDR3: TGTGCCAGCAGCTCAACGGTTTGGGGCTACACCTTC. The encoded protein is CASSSTVWGYTF. The rearrangement links TRBV7-8 to TRBJ1-2; D not certain. In germline, CDR1 is SGHVS, CDR2 FQNEAQ. Trimming took off 4 bases at V and 8 bases at J, with 11 bases between the two ends. This CDR3 comprises 12 residues.